This T cell receptor beta chain was recorded in a study of naive and memory T cell subsets. The CDR3 covers 14 residues. Per germline, CDR1 KGHSY and CDR2 FQNENV. The V and J ends lost 5 bases and 7 bases respectively, with 14 bases between them. Two oligonucleotides, mixed equimolar, formed the beta constant-region primer covering TRBC1 and TRBC2. The ligated cDNA underwent four PCR rounds using SP2 and nested alpha and beta constant-region primers. MiXCR, applied by TCRdb to the UMI-ligation and nested PCR reads, yields one record per CDR3 protein. The sample consists of 95,000 to 150,000 distinct CDR3 sequences, approximately 37% of them appearing once.

The chain combines TRBV16 with TRBJ2-2; D is unresolved. Input material: central memory CD4+ T cells from blood. The sequence derives from a human donor in good health. The CDR3 spells CASSGRVISGELFF. CDR3 DNA: TGTGCCAGCAGCGGAAGGGTGATAAGCGGGGAGCTGTTTTTT.